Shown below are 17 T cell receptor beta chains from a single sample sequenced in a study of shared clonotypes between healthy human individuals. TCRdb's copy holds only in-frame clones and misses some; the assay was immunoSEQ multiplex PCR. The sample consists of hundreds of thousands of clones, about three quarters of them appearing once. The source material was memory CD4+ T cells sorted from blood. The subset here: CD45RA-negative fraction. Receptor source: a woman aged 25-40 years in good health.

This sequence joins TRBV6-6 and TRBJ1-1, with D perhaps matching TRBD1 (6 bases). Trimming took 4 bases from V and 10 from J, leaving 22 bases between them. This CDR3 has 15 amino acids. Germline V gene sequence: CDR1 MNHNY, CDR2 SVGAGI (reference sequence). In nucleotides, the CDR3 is TGTGCCAGCAGTTTGGAAACCTCAGGGGTAAGCCCAGCTTTCTTT. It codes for CASSLETSGVSPAFF.

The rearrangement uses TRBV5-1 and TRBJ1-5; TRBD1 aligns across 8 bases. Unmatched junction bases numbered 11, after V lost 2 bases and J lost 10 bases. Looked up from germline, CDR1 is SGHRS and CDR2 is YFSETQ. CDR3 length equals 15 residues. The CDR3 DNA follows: TGCGCCAGCAGCTTAGGGACACAGGGGGGGGATCCCCAGCATTTT. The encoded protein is CASSLGTQGGDPQHF.

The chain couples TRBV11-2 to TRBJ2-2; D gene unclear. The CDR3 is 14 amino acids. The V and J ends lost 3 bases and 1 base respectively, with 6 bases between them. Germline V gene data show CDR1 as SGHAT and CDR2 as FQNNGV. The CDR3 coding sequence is TGTGCCAGCAGCTTGCTGAGGAACACCGGGGAGCTGTTTTTT. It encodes CASSLLRNTGELFF.

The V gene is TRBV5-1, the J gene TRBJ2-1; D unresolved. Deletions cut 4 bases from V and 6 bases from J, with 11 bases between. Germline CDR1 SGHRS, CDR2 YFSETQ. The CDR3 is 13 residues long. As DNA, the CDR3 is TGCGCCAGCAGCCAAAGGACGGGCAATGAGCAGTTCTTC. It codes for CASSQRTGNEQFF.

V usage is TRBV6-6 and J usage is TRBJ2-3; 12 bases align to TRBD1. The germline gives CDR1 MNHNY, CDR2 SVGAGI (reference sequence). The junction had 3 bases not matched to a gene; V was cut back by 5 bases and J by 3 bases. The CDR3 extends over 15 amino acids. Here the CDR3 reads CASSGTGGMTDTQYF. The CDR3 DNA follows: TGTGCCAGCAGTGGGACAGGGGGCATGACAGATACGCAGTATTTT.

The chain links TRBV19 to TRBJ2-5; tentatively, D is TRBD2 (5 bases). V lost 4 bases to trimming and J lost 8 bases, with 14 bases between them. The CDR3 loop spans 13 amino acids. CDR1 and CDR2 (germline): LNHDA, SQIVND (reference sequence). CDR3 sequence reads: CASSNQQTGTQYF. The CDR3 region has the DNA TGTGCCAGTAGTAATCAGCAAACGGGAACCCAGTACTTC.

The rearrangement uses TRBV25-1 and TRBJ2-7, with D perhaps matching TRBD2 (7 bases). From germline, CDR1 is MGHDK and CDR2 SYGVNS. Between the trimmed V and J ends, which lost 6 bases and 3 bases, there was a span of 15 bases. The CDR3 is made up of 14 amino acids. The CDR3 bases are TGTGCCAGCAGCCCGAGGGGGGGTTACTACGAGCAGTACTTC. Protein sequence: CASSPRGGYYEQYF.

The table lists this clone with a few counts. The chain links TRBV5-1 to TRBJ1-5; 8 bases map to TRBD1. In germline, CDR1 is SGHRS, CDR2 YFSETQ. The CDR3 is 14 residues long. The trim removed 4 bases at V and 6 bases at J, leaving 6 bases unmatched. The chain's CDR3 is CASSVGQGSQPQHF. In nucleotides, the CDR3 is TGCGCCAGCAGCGTCGGACAGGGAAGTCAGCCCCAGCATTTT.

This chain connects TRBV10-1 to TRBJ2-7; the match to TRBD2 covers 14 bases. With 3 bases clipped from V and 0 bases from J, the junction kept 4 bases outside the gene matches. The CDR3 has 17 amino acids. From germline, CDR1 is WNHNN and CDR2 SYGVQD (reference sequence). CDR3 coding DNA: TGCGCCAGCAGTGACGGGACTAGCGGGAGTTTCTCCTACGAGCAGTACTTC. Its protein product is CASSDGTSGSFSYEQYF.

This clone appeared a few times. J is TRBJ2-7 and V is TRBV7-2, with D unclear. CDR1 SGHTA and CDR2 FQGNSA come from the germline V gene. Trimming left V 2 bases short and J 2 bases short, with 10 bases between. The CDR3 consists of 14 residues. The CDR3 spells CASSLFPRPYEQYF. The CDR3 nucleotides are TGTGCCAGCAGCTTATTCCCACGACCCTACGAGCAGTACTTC.

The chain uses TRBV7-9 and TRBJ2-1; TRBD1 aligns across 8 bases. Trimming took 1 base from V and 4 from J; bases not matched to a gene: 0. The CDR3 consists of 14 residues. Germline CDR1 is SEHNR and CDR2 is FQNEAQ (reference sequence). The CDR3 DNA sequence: TGTGCCAGCAGCTTAGGGACAGGGTACAATGAGCAGTTCTTC. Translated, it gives CASSLGTGYNEQFF.

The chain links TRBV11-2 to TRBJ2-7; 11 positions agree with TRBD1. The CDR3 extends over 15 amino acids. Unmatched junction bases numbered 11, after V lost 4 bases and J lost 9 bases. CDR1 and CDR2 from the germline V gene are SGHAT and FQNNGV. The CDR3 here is CASSSYPGQGAAQYF. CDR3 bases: TGTGCCAGCAGCTCGTACCCAGGACAGGGGGCGGCGCAGTACTTC.

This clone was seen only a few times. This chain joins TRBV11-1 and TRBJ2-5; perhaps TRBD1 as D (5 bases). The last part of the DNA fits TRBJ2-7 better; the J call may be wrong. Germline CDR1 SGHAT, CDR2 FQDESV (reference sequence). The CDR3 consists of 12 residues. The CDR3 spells CASSLQGYEQYF. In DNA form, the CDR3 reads TGTGCCAGCAGCTTACAGGGTTACGAGCAGTACTTC.

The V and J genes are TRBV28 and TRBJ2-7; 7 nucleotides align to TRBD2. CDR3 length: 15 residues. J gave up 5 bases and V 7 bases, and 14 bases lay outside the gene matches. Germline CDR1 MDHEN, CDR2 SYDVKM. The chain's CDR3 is CASNLRGVNLHEQYF. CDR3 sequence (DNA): TGTGCCAGCAATCTCCGGGGGGTGAATCTCCACGAGCAGTACTTC.

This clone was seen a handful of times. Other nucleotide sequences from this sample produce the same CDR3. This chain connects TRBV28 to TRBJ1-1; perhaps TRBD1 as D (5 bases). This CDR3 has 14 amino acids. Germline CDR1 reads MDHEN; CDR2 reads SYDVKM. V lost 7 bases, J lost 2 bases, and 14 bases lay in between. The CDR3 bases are TGTGCCAGCACCCCCCCCTGGGGCAACACTGAAGCTTTCTTT. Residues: CASTPPWGNTEAFF.

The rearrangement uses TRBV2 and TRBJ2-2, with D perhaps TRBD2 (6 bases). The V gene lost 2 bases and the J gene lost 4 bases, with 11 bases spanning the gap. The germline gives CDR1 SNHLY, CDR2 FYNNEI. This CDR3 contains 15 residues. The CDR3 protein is CASSERREFTGELFF. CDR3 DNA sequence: TGTGCCAGCAGTGAAAGGAGGGAGTTCACCGGGGAGCTGTTTTTT.

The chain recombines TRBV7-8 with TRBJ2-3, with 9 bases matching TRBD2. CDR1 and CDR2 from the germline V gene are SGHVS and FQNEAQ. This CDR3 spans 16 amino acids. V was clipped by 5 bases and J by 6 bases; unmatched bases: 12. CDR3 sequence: CASSPSGTSRRDTQYF. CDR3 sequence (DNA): TGTGCCAGCAGCCCGTCCGGGACTAGCAGGAGGGATACGCAGTATTTT.